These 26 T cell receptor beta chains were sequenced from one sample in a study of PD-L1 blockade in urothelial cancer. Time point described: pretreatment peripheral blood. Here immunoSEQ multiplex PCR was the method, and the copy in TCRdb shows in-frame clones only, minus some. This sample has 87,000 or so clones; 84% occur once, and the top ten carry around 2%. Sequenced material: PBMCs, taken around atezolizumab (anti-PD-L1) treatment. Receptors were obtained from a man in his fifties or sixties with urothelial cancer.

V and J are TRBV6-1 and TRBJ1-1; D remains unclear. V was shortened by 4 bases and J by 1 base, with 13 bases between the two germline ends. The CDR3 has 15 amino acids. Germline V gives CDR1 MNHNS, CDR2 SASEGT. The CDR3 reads CASSVGVGSNTEAFF. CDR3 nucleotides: TGTGCCAGCAGTGTCGGGGTAGGGTCGAACACTGAAGCTTTCTTT.

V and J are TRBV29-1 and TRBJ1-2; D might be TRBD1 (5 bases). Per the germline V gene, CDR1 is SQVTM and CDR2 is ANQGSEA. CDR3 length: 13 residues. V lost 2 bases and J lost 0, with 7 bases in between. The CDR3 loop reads CSVEHRTNYGYTF. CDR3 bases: TGCAGCGTTGAACACAGGACTAACTATGGCTACACCTTC.

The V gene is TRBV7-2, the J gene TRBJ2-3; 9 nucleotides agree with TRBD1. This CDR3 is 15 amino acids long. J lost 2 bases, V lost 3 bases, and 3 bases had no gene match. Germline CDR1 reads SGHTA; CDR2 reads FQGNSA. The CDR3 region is CASSLDRGFTDTQYF. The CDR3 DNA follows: TGTGCCAGCAGCTTGGACAGGGGCTTCACAGATACGCAGTATTTT.

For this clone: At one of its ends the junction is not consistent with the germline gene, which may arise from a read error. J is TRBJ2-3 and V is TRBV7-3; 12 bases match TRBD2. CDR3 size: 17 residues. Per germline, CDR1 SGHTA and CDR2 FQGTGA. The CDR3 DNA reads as TGTGCCAGCAGCCTAGGGGCTAGCGGGGGGGCTACAGATACGCGGTATTTT. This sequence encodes CASSLGASGGATDTRYF.

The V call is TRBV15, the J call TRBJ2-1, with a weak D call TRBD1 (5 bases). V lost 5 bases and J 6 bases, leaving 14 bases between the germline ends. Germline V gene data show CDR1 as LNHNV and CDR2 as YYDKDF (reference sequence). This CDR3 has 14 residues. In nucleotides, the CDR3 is TGTGCCACCAGCGCCCAGGGTGTGGGCAATGAGCAGTTCTTC. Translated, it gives CATSAQGVGNEQFF.

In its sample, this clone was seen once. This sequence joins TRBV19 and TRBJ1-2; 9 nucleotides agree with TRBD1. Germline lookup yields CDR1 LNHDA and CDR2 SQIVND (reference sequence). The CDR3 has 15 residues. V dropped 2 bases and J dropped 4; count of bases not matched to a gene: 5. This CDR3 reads CASSIQTGGGYGYTF. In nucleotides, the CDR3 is TGTGCCAGTAGTATACAAACAGGGGGCGGCTATGGCTACACCTTC.

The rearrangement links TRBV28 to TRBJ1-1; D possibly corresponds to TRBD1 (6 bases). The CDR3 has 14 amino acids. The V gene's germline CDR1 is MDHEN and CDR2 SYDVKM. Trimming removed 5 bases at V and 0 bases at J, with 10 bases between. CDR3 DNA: TGTGCCAGCAGTACGCAGGGGTTGAACACTGAAGCTTTCTTT. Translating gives CASSTQGLNTEAFF.

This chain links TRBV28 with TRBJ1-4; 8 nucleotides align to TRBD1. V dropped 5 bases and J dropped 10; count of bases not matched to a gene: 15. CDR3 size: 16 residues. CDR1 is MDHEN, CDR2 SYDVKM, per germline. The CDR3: CASSPGDRGGLGKLFF. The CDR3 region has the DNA TGTGCCAGCAGTCCTGGTGACAGGGGAGGTTTGGGAAAACTGTTTTTT.

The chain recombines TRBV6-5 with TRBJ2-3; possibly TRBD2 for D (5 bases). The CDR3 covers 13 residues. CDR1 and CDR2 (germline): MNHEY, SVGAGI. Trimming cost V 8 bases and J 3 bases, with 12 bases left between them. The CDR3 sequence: CASRWGVTDTQYF. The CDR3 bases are TGTGCCAGCCGCTGGGGAGTGACAGATACGCAGTATTTT.

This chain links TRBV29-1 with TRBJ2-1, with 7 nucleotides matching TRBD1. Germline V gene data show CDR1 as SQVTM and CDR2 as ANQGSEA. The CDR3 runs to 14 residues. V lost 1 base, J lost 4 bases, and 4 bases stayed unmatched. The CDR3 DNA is TGCAGCGTTGAAGGGACAGGTTTTTACAATGAGCAGTTCTTC. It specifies CSVEGTGFYNEQFF.

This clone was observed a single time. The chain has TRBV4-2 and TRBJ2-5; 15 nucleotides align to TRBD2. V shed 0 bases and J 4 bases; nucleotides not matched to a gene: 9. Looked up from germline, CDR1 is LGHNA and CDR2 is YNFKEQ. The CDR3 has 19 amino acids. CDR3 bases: TGTGCCAGCAGCCAAGATCGGGGACTAGCGGGGGGCATCCCAGAGACCCAGTACTTC. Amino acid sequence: CASSQDRGLAGGIPETQYF.

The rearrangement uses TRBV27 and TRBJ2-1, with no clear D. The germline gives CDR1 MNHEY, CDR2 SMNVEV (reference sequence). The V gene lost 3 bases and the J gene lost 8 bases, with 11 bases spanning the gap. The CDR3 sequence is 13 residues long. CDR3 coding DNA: TGTGCCAGCAGTTTCGCTACGGGTGATGAGCAGTTCTTC. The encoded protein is CASSFATGDEQFF.

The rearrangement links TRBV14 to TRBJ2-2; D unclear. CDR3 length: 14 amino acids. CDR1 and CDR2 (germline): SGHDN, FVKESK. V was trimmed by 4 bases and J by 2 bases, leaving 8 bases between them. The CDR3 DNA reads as TGTGCCAGCAGCCCCCGACAAAACACCGGGGAGCTGTTTTTT. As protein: CASSPRQNTGELFF.

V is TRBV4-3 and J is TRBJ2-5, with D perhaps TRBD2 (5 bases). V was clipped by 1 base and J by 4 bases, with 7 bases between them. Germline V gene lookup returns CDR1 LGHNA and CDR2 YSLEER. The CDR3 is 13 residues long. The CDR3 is CASSQGERETQYF. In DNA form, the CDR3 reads TGCGCCAGCAGCCAAGGGGAGAGAGAGACCCAGTACTTC.

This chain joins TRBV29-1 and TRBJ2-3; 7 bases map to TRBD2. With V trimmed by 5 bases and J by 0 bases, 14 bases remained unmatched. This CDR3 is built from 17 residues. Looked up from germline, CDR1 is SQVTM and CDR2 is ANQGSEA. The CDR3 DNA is TGCAGCGTTAGAAAAGCTAGCGGATACTCTAGCACAGATACGCAGTATTTT. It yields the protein CSVRKASGYSSTDTQYF.

The CDR3: CASRSGLSRGYGYTF. The CDR3 DNA is TGTGCCAGCAGATCCGGATTGTCCCGGGGCTATGGCTACACCTTC. The rearrangement links TRBV28 to TRBJ1-2; D remains ambiguous. This CDR3 has 15 residues. CDR1 and CDR2 from the germline V gene are MDHEN and SYDVKM. V lost 6 bases and J 4 bases, leaving 18 bases between the germline ends.

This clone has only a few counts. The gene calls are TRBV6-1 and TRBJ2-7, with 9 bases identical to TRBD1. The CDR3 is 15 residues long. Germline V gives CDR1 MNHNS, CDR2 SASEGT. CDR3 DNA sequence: TGTGCTAGCCGATTTTCCGGGACAGGGTCATCCGAGCAGTACTTC. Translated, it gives CASRFSGTGSSEQYF.

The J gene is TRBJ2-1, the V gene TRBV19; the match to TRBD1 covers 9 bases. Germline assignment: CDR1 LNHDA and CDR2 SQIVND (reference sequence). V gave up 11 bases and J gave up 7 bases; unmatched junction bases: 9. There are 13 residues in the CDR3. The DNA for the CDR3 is TGTGCCTGCATGGGACAGGGTAGGAATGAGCAGTTCTTC. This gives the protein CACMGQGRNEQFF.

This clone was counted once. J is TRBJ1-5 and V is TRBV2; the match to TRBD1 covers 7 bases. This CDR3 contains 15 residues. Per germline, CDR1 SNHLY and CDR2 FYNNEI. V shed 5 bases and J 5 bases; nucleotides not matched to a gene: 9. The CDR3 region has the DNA TGTGCCAGCAGTTCTCTCGAGACAGGGCATCAGCCCCAGCATTTT. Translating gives CASSSLETGHQPQHF.

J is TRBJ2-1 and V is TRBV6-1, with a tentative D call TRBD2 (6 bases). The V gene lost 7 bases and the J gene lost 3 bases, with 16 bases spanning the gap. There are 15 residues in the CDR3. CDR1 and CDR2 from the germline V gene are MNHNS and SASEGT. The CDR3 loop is CASNLIRGGYNEQFF. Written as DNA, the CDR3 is TGTGCCAGCAATCTTATCCGGGGAGGCTACAATGAGCAGTTCTTC.

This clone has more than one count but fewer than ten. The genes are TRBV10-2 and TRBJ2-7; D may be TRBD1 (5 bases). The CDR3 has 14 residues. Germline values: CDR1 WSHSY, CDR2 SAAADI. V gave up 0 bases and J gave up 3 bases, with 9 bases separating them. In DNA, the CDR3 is TGCGCCAGCAGTGAGTCGCAGGGCCGCTACGAGCAGTACTTC. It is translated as CASSESQGRYEQYF.

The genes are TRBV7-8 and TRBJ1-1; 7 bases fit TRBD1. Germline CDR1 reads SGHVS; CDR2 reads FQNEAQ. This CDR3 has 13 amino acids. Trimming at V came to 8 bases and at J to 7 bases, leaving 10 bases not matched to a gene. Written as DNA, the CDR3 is TGTGCCAGCGGCACGGGAGGGGGCCATGAAGCTTTCTTT. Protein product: CASGTGGGHEAFF.

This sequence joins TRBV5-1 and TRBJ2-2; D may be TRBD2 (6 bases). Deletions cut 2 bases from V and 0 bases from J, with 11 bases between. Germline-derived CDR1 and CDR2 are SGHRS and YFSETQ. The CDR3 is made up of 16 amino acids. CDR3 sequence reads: CASSFDPGANTGELFF. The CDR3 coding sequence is TGCGCCAGCAGCTTTGACCCGGGGGCGAACACCGGGGAGCTGTTTTTT.

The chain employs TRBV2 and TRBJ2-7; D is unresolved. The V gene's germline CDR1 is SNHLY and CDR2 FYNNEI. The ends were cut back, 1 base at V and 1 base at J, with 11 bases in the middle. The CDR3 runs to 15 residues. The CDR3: CASSEGQIQSYEQYF. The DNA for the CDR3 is TGTGCCAGCAGTGAAGGGCAGATTCAGTCCTACGAGCAGTACTTC.

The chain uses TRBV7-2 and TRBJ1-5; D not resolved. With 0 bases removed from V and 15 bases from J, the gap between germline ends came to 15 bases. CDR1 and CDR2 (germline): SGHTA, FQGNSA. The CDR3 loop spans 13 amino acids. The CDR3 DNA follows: TGTGCCAGCAGCTTAGCGCTATCCGGTCAAAGGCATTTT. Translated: CASSLALSGQRHF.

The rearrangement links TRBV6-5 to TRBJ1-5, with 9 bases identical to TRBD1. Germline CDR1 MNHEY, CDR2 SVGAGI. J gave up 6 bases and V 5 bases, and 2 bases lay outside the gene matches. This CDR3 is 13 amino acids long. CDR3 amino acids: CASSTDRGQPQHF. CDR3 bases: TGTGCCAGCAGTACGGACAGGGGTCAGCCCCAGCATTTT.